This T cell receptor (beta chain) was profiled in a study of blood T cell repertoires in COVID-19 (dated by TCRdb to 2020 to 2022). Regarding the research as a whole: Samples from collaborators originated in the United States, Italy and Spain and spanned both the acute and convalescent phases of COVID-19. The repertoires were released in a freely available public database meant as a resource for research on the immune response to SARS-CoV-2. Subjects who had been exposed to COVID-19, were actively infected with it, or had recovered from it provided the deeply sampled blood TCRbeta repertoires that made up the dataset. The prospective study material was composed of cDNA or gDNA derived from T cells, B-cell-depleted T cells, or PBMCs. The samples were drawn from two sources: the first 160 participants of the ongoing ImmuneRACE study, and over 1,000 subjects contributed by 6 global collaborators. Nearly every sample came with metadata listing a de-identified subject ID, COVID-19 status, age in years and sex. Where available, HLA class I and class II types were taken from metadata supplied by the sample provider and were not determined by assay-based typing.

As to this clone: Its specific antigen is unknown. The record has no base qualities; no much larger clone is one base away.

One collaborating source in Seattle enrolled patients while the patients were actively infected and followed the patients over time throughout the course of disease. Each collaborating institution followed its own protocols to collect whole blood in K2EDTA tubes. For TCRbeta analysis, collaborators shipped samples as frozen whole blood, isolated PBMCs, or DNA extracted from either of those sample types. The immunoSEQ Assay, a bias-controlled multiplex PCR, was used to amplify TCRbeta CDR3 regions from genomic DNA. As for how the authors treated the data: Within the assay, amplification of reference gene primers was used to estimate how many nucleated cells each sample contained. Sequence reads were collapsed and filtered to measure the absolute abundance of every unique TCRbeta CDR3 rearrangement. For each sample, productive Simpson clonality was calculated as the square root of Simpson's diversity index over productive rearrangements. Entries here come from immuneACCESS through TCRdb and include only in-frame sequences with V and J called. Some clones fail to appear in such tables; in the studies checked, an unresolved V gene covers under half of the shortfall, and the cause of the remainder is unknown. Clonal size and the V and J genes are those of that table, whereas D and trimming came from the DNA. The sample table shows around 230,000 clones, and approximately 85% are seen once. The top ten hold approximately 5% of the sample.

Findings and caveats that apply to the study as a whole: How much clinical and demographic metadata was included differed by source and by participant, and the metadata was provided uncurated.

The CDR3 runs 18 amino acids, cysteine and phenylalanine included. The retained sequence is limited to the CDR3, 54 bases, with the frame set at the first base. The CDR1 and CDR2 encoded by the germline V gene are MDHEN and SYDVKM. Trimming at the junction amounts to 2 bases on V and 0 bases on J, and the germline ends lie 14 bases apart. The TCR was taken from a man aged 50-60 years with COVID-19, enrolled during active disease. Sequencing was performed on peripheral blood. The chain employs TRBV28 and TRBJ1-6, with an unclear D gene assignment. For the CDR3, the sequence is CASSLSGIAHSYNSPLHF. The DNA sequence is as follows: TGTGCCAGCAGTTTAAGCGGGATCGCCCACTCCTATAATTCACCCCTCCACTTT.